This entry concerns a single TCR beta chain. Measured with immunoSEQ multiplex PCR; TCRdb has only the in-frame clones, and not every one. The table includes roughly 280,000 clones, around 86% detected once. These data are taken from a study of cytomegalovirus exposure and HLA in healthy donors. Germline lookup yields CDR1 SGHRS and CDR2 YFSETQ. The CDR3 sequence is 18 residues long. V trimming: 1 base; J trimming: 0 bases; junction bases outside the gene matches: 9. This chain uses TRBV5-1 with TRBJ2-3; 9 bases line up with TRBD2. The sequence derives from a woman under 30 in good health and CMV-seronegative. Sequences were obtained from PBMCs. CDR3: CASSLRSAGGPSTDTQYF. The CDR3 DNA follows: TGCGCCAGCAGCTTGAGGAGTGCGGGAGGGCCTAGCACAGATACGCAGTATTTT.